This TCR beta chain derives from a study of yellow fever vaccine responses in identical twins. Points from the study as a whole: Twins' vaccine T cell response reportedly gave the appearance of partial convergence and partial personalization.

Using its own MiXCR run on the RT-PCR reads, TCRdb lists one record per CDR3 protein. The top ten clones hold about 4.5% of a sample with approximately 32,000 distinct CDR3 sequences, 60% of them seen once. About this clonotype itself: Its matching antigen is unknown.

Germline values: CDR1 MNHEY, CDR2 SVGAGI. This CDR3 comprises 14 residues. V shed 1 base and J 8 bases; nucleotides not matched to a gene: 3. The chain recombines TRBV6-5 with TRBJ2-4; 9 bases map to TRBD2. This TCR was sampled from a woman aged 18-35 years who received the yellow fever vaccine. Sequencing used T cells from blood (PBMCs), unsorted or a sorted subset (not recorded which), obtained before or after yellow fever vaccination (not recorded which). The CDR3 DNA is TGTGCCAGCAGTTACTGGGCGGGAGGGCACATTCAGTACTTC. It translates to CASSYWAGGHIQYF.